The 20 T cell receptor beta chains below all came from one sample that was sequenced in a study of cytomegalovirus exposure and HLA in healthy donors. PCR employed 60 Vbeta and 13 Jbeta primers. Assay used: immunoSEQ multiplex PCR; TCRdb lists only in-frame clones, some missing. The profile shows about 180,000 clones, approximately 72% of them singletons. Sequenced sample: PBMCs. The receptor set was obtained from a human donor in good health.

This clone was detected a few times. V usage is TRBV6-6 and J usage is TRBJ1-3; 8 bases match TRBD1. V shed 6 bases, J shed 4 bases, and the junction held 11 bases outside the gene matches. Per the germline V gene, CDR1 is MNHNY and CDR2 is SVGAGI (reference sequence). The CDR3 sequence is 16 residues long. The CDR3 loop reads CASRAGQVGSGNTIYF. The DNA of the CDR3 is TGTGCCAGCAGAGCGGGACAGGTCGGGTCCGGAAACACCATATATTTT.

J is TRBJ1-5 and V is TRBV10-3; D ambiguous. Germline V CDR1 and CDR2: ENHRY, SYGVKD. This CDR3 comprises 13 residues. V dropped 6 bases and J dropped 12 bases, with 18 bases sitting between them. In DNA, the CDR3 is TGTGCCATCAGCGATCTAAACCGACGAGGCCAGCATTTT. Its translation is CAISDLNRRGQHF.

This sequence joins TRBV15 and TRBJ1-1; D is unresolved. V shed 0 bases and J shed 4 bases, with 6 bases lying between them. Germline V gene sequence: CDR1 LNHNV, CDR2 YYDKDF (reference sequence). This CDR3 comprises 13 residues. The CDR3 reads CATSRDRATEAFF. The CDR3 DNA sequence: TGTGCCACCAGCAGAGATCGCGCCACTGAAGCTTTCTTT.

This clone was counted once. The chain joins TRBV6-5 to TRBJ1-5; D is unclear. V shed 6 bases and J shed 2 bases, with 14 bases lying between them. CDR1 and CDR2 from the germline V gene are MNHEY and SVGAGI. The CDR3 spans 15 residues. CDR3 nucleotide sequence: TGTGCCAGCAGGGGTATGGGGAGCGGCAATCAGCCCCAGCATTTT. It yields the protein CASRGMGSGNQPQHF.

This rearrangement joins TRBV15 to TRBJ2-3, with D maybe TRBD1 (6 bases). With 3 bases removed from V and 3 bases from J, the gap between germline ends came to 13 bases. CDR1 LNHNV and CDR2 YYDKDF come from the germline V gene (reference sequence). The CDR3 contains 15 residues. The CDR3 region has the DNA TGTGCCACCAGCAGGGACAGCCCCGGGACAGATACGCAGTATTTT. It yields the protein CATSRDSPGTDTQYF.

The gene calls are TRBV9 and TRBJ2-5, with 8 bases aligning to TRBD1. The V gene end was trimmed by 3 bases and the J gene end by 5 bases; junction bases not matched to a gene: 15. Germline V gene sequence: CDR1 SGDLS, CDR2 YYNGEE. The length of the CDR3 is 17 residues. The CDR3 spells CASSADPRTGSMETQYF. The DNA of the CDR3 is TGTGCCAGCAGCGCCGACCCTAGGACAGGGTCGATGGAGACCCAGTACTTC.

This chain connects TRBV29-1 to TRBJ2-5; 7 bases agree with TRBD1. The CDR3 consists of 13 residues. V dropped 5 bases and J dropped 2; count of bases not matched to a gene: 5. Per germline, CDR1 SQVTM and CDR2 ANQGSEA. In DNA, the CDR3 is TGCAGCGTTATACAGGGGATTCAAGAGACCCAGTACTTC. Translation: CSVIQGIQETQYF.

This clone is categorized as medium-sized (0.01 to 0.1%). V and J are TRBV4-1 and TRBJ2-2; 10 bases map to TRBD1. The ends lost 4 bases at V and 12 bases at J; junction bases unmatched: 20. The length of the CDR3 is 18 residues. Germline loops: CDR1 MGHRA, CDR2 YSYEKL. The CDR3 nucleotides are TGCGCCAGCAGCCCAAGGATGGGAGAGGGGACAGGGGCTCTTCAGCTGTTTTTT. Residues: CASSPRMGEGTGALQLFF.

The J gene is TRBJ1-5, the V gene TRBV25-1; 8 bases are a match to TRBD1. J gave up 5 bases and V 1 base, and 7 bases lay outside the gene matches. This CDR3 has 16 amino acids. The germline V gene encodes CDR1 MGHDK and CDR2 SYGVNS. Here the CDR3 DNA reads TGTGCCAGCAGTGAATCGGCAGGGGGCACCGATCAGCCCCAGCATTTT. This translates into CASSESAGGTDQPQHF.

This clone was picked up a small number of times. The rearrangement joins TRBV6-5 to TRBJ1-1, with D perhaps matching TRBD1 (5 bases). The CDR3 contains 13 residues. Germline loops: CDR1 MNHEY, CDR2 SVGAGI. V lost 2 bases to trimming and J lost 4 bases, with 8 bases between them. The CDR3 loop is CASSYQGGTEAFF. Here the CDR3 DNA reads TGTGCCAGCAGTTACCAGGGTGGCACTGAAGCTTTCTTT.

V and J are TRBV7-2 and TRBJ1-5; D ambiguous. The germline gives CDR1 SGHTA, CDR2 FQGNSA. The CDR3 is 13 amino acids. Trimming removed 1 base from V and 7 bases from J, with 8 bases in between. CDR3 DNA sequence: TGTGCCAGCAGCTTAGGTCATAGCCAGCCCCAGCATTTT. Encoded protein: CASSLGHSQPQHF.

The gene calls are TRBV4-2 and TRBJ1-6; 7 bases match TRBD1. V lost 5 bases, J lost 6 bases, and 13 bases stayed unmatched. Germline lookup yields CDR1 LGHNA and CDR2 YNFKEQ. The CDR3 sequence is 17 residues long. CDR3 in DNA: TGTGCCAGCAGCTCCCAGGGTCCGGACAGGCTTAATTCACCCCTCCACTTT. Protein product: CASSSQGPDRLNSPLHF.

Remarks on this clone: An end of the junction does not agree with germline; a read error may underlie this. V gene TRBV4-1 combines with J gene TRBJ2-5; a possible D gene is TRBD2 (5 bases). The V gene's germline CDR1 is MGHRA and CDR2 YSYEKL. This CDR3 has 15 amino acids. The CDR3 sequence: CASSKNRGPQEAQYF. CDR3 coding DNA: TGCGCCAGCAGCAAGAATCGAGGGCCCCAAGAGGCCCAGTACTTC.

The chain couples TRBV5-1 to TRBJ1-2, with D hard to call. Trimming shortened V by 5 bases and J by 3 bases, and 14 bases separated the two germline ends. The length of the CDR3 is 14 residues. The germline V gene encodes CDR1 SGHRS and CDR2 YFSETQ. The CDR3 bases are TGCGCCAGCAGTTGGATCCGGCGGGACTATGGCTACACCTTC. Translating gives CASSWIRRDYGYTF.

This chain joins TRBV6-5 and TRBJ1-2; 10 positions agree with TRBD1. Germline V gene data show CDR1 as MNHEY and CDR2 as SVGAGI. CDR3 length: 16 amino acids. Trimming cost V 0 bases and J 7 bases; bases outside gene matches: 8. The CDR3 reads CASSYSRTGGPSGYTF. CDR3 sequence (DNA): TGTGCCAGCAGTTACTCGCGGACAGGGGGTCCATCTGGCTACACCTTC.

This clone has more than one count but fewer than ten. The J gene is TRBJ1-1, the V gene TRBV18; 7 nucleotides match TRBD1. The V segment lost 6 bases and the J segment 1 base; nucleotides outside the gene matches: 11. Germline loops: CDR1 KGHSH, CDR2 LQKENI. The CDR3 length is 16 residues. CDR3 region: CASSPFITGENTEAFF. The CDR3 DNA reads as TGTGCCAGCTCCCCCTTTATTACAGGGGAGAACACTGAAGCTTTCTTT.

This rearrangement joins TRBV5-4 to TRBJ1-1; the match to TRBD1 covers 9 bases. The trim removed 3 bases at V and 7 bases at J, leaving 10 bases unmatched. The CDR3 has 15 residues. Per the germline V gene, CDR1 is SGHNT and CDR2 is YYREEE (reference sequence). DNA of the CDR3: TGTGCCAGCAGCTCAAAACAAATGGACAGGGGTGAAGCTTTCTTT. Its translation is CASSSKQMDRGEAFF. Full variable domain (outside the CDR3, taken from reference TRBV5-4 and TRBJ1-1): ETGVTQSPTHLIKTRGQQVTLRCSSQSGHNTVSWYQQALGQGPQFIFQYYREEENGRGNFPPRFSGLQFPNYSSELNVNALELDDSALYLCASSSKQMDRGEAFFGQGTRLTVV.

This clone was observed a few times. This chain uses TRBV14 with TRBJ1-6; D is ambiguous. Trimming removed 4 bases from V and 7 bases from J, with 11 bases in between. CDR1 SGHDN and CDR2 FVKESK come from the germline V gene. The CDR3 length is 14 residues. CDR3 sequence: CASSLLLENSPLHF. The CDR3 DNA reads as TGTGCCAGCAGCCTCTTACTAGAAAATTCACCCCTCCACTTT.

This clone has a single count. The chain uses TRBV9 and TRBJ1-6; 7 nucleotides agree with TRBD1. This CDR3 contains 15 residues. The germline V gene has CDR1 SGDLS and CDR2 YYNGEE. Losses at the gene ends were 4 bases for V and 7 bases for J; bases not matched to a gene: 8. Here the CDR3 DNA reads TGTGCCAGCAGCCCCTGGGACAGCTCCAATTCACCCCTCCACTTT. Translating it yields CASSPWDSSNSPLHF. Drawing the rest from reference TRBV9 and TRBJ1-6, the complete variable domain is DSGVTQTPKHLITATGQRVTLRCSPRSGDLSVYWYQQSLDQGLQFLIQYYNGEERAKGNILERFSAQQFPDLHSELNLSSLELGDSALYFCASSPWDSSNSPLHFGNGTRLTVT.

Turning to this clone: One end of the junction is discordant with germline, which a read error may explain. The rearrangement links TRBV7-3 to TRBJ1-2; maybe TRBD1 (6 bases). The length of the CDR3 is 13 residues. From germline, CDR1 is SGHTA and CDR2 FQGTGA. CDR3 sequence reads: CASSSTGSYGYPF. DNA of the CDR3: TGTGCCAGCAGCTCCACAGGGAGCTATGGCTACCCCTTC.